These 19 T cell receptor beta chains came from one sample sequenced in a study of OX40 agonist ivuxolimab in advanced cancers. Profiled with immunoSEQ multiplex PCR; TCRdb holds only in-frame clones, not every one. The sample contains about 99,000 clones, about 96% of which appear only once. The sample here was CD4+ or CD8+ T cells sorted from blood, taken in a trial of the OX40 agonist ivuxolimab. These receptors were taken from an adult with an advanced solid tumor such as melanoma, head and neck, liver or kidney cancer.

The gene calls are TRBV9 and TRBJ1-2; TRBD1 matches at 10 bases. The CDR3 is 17 amino acids. V lost 6 bases, J lost 4 bases, and 15 bases stayed unmatched. Germline CDR1 reads SGDLS; CDR2 reads YYNGEE. The CDR3 DNA reads as TGTGCCAGCACAAACTCCGGGACAGGGGCGGAAGGCTATGGCTACACCTTC. This gives the protein CASTNSGTGAEGYGYTF.

CDR3 nucleotides: TGTGCCAGCAGCCCTATGGGACTAGCGAGGACGTCCTACGAGCAGTACTTC. Encoded protein: CASSPMGLARTSYEQYF. This chain connects TRBV11-2 to TRBJ2-7, with TRBD2 matching over 10 bases. Germline V gives CDR1 SGHAT, CDR2 FQNNGV. The ends lost 5 bases at V and 1 base at J; junction bases unmatched: 11. The CDR3 spans 17 residues.

The chain carries TRBV19 and TRBJ2-7; D is uncertain. CDR3 length: 13 amino acids. V was clipped by 2 bases and J by 2 bases, with 7 bases between them. Per the germline V gene, CDR1 is LNHDA and CDR2 is SQIVND (reference sequence). CDR3 protein: CASSIIGTYEQYF. As DNA, the CDR3 is TGTGCCAGTAGTATAATCGGTACCTACGAGCAGTACTTC.

The CDR3 DNA reads as TGTGCTCATAAGTCTGGGGGGGGGAACGAGCAGTACTTC. Amino acid sequence: CAHKSGGGNEQYF. This chain joins TRBV2 and TRBJ2-7; 7 bases line up with TRBD2. This CDR3 region has 13 residues. Germline assignment: CDR1 SNHLY and CDR2 FYNNEI.

The V call is TRBV7-9, the J call TRBJ2-5; D unresolved. V lost 5 bases to trimming and J lost 1 base, with 8 bases between them. The CDR3 spans 13 residues. The germline CDR1 and CDR2 sequences are SEHNR and FQNEAQ (reference sequence). The CDR3 bases are TGTGCCAGCAGCCAGTTGGTCCAAGAGACCCAGTACTTC. This encodes CASSQLVQETQYF.

This clone was observed once. V gene TRBV27 combines with J gene TRBJ1-5, with unresolved D. The germline V gene encodes CDR1 MNHEY and CDR2 SMNVEV (reference sequence). V gave up 5 bases and J gave up 0 bases, with 11 bases separating them. The CDR3 totals 15 residues. The CDR3: CASSLEGYSNQPQHF. Written as DNA, the CDR3 is TGTGCCAGCAGTCTAGAGGGATATAGCAATCAGCCCCAGCATTTT.

This rearrangement joins TRBV6-1 to TRBJ2-7; D remains ambiguous. This CDR3 region has 15 residues. Trimming left V 2 bases short and J 2 bases short, with 13 bases between. Germline V gene sequence: CDR1 MNHNS, CDR2 SASEGT. The CDR3 reads CASSEFAGSAYEQYF. The CDR3 DNA sequence: TGTGCCAGCAGTGAATTCGCCGGGTCAGCCTACGAGCAGTACTTC.

V and J are TRBV29-1 and TRBJ2-6; D is unresolved. Germline V gene lookup returns CDR1 SQVTM and CDR2 ANQGSEA. Deletions cut 1 base from V and 1 base from J, with 11 bases between. This CDR3 has 16 amino acids. The CDR3 loop is CSVEGDPKSGANVLTF. The CDR3, as DNA: TGCAGCGTTGAAGGCGACCCGAAATCTGGGGCCAACGTCCTGACTTTC.

The DNA for the CDR3 is TGTGCCACGGGGCAGGGGCAGTTCTTC. It is translated as CATGQGQFF. The chain employs TRBV6-1 and TRBJ2-1; D tentatively fits TRBD1 or TRBD2 (5 bases each). V was cut by 10 bases and J by 12 bases, with 10 bases left in between. CDR1 and CDR2 from the germline V gene are MNHNS and SASEGT. The CDR3 is made up of 9 amino acids.

This chain joins TRBV7-2 and TRBJ2-7; the D gene could be TRBD1 or TRBD2 (5 bases each). This CDR3 has 15 residues. The germline V and J ends were trimmed by 3 bases and 2 bases, with 14 bases remaining between them. CDR1 SGHTA and CDR2 FQGNSA come from the germline V gene. The CDR3 nucleotides read TGTGCCAGCAGCTTGGGGGAGCTATCACCCTACGAGCAGTACTTC. Translation gives CASSLGELSPYEQYF. Combining the CDR3 with reference TRBV7-2 and TRBJ2-7 gives the whole variable domain GAGVSQSPSNKVTEKGKDVELRCDPISGHTALYWYRQSLGQGLEFLIYFQGNSAPDKSGLPSDRFSAERTGGSVSTLTIQRTQQEDSAVYLCASSLGELSPYEQYFGPGTRLTVT.

This clone was observed a single time. V gene TRBV2 combines with J gene TRBJ2-5, with no clear D. The V and J ends lost 1 base and 14 bases respectively, with 5 bases between them. The germline V gene has CDR1 SNHLY and CDR2 FYNNEI. The CDR3 runs 9 residues. The CDR3 spells CASSEGSYF. For the CDR3, the DNA is TGTGCCAGCAGTGAAGGGAGTTACTTC.

CDR3 sequence: CASTRGQGREKLFF. CDR3 in DNA: TGTGCCAGCACCCGGGGACAGGGGCGTGAAAAACTGTTTTTT. The J gene is TRBJ1-4, the V gene TRBV27, with 10 nucleotides matching TRBD1. With 7 bases clipped from V and 7 bases from J, the junction kept 6 bases outside the gene matches. In germline, CDR1 is MNHEY, CDR2 SMNVEV (reference sequence). There are 14 residues in the CDR3. The variable domain in full, with the rest retrieved from reference TRBV27 and TRBJ1-4, is EAQVTQNPRYLITVTGKKLTVTCSQNMNHEYMSWYRQDPGLGLRQIYYSMNVEVTDKGDVPEGYKVSRKEKRNFPLILESPSPNQTSLYFCASTRGQGREKLFFGSGTQLSVL.

The chain is built from TRBV11-3 and TRBJ2-7; 9 positions match TRBD1. The CDR3 runs to 16 residues. Unmatched junction bases numbered 8, after V lost 1 base and J lost 4 bases. Germline lookup yields CDR1 SGHNT and CDR2 YENEEA. CDR3 bases: TGTGCCAGCAGCTTAGGACCCGGGACAGGGAGTTACGAGCAGTACTTC. Its protein is CASSLGPGTGSYEQYF.

The rearrangement uses TRBV27 and TRBJ1-2; D gene uncertain. This CDR3 is built from 14 residues. From germline, CDR1 is MNHEY and CDR2 SMNVEV (reference sequence). Trimming took off 5 bases at V and 4 bases at J, with 14 bases between the two ends. CDR3 in DNA: TGTGCCAGCAGTCCCAGTCGGTCGGGCTATGGCTACACCTTC. Translation: CASSPSRSGYGYTF.

This chain connects TRBV6-6 to TRBJ1-2; D gene uncertain. This CDR3 has 15 residues. The ends were cut back, 10 bases at V and 0 bases at J, with 18 bases in the middle. Germline values: CDR1 MNHNY, CDR2 SVGAGI (reference sequence). In nucleotides, the CDR3 is TGTGCCACCTCCCCATTAACAGTCTCTAACTATGGCTACACCTTC. It yields the protein CATSPLTVSNYGYTF.

The rearrangement joins TRBV5-8 to TRBJ2-7; D not certain. CDR1 and CDR2 from the germline V gene are SGHTS and YDEGEE. V lost 2 bases and J 0 bases, leaving 12 bases between the germline ends. The CDR3 runs to 15 residues. The CDR3 DNA sequence: TGTGCCAGCAGCTTAGGTCAGTTAAGCTCCTACGAGCAGTACTTC. Protein sequence: CASSLGQLSSYEQYF.

The rearrangement joins TRBV6-5 to TRBJ2-5; 7 bases match TRBD2. The CDR3 contains 15 residues. With 5 bases clipped from V and 2 bases from J, the junction kept 8 bases outside the gene matches. CDR1 and CDR2 (germline): MNHEY, SVGAGI. In DNA, the CDR3 is TGTGCCAGCAGTCCCCTGGGGGGGATACAAGAGACCCAGTACTTC. Protein sequence: CASSPLGGIQETQYF.

The V call is TRBV12-5, the J call TRBJ2-7, with TRBD1 identical over 7 bases. CDR3 length: 14 residues. The ends lost 1 base at V and 7 bases at J; junction bases unmatched: 7. The germline CDR1 and CDR2 sequences are LGHNT and FRNRAP. The CDR3 nucleotides are TGTGCTAGTGGTTTGGGGTTACAGGGGTGGGAGCAGTACTTC. It yields the protein CASGLGLQGWEQYF.

V gene TRBV6-1 combines with J gene TRBJ2-5; unclear D gene. V shed 3 bases and J shed 5 bases, with 13 bases lying between them. CDR1 is MNHNS and CDR2 is SASEGT in the germline V gene. CDR3 size: 14 residues. The CDR3 protein is CASSENQEWETQYF. The DNA of the CDR3 is TGTGCCAGCAGTGAGAATCAAGAGTGGGAGACCCAGTACTTC.